This entry is about one TCR beta chain. This specimen belongs to a study of patients and donors after allogeneic stem cell transplantation. CDR1 is DFQATT and CDR2 is SNEGSKA in the germline V gene (reference sequence). V was cut by 0 bases and J by 7 bases, with 15 bases left in between. This CDR3 is 14 amino acids long. TCRdb reprocessed the RT-PCR reads with MiXCR, giving one entry per CDR3 protein. The data contain roughly 960,000 distinct CDR3 sequences, roughly 18% of them singletons. This chain uses TRBV20-1 with TRBJ1-2; the D gene is possibly TRBD1 (5 bases). The sample taken for sequencing was blood, either unsorted or a sorted T cell fraction (not recorded which). This receptor was identified in a human donor who was either an allogeneic HSCT recipient or a stem cell or donor lymphocyte infusion donor (not recorded which). It is not recorded whose cells these are; they may come from a transplant donor. The CDR3 region has the DNA TGCAGTGCTAGAGAATTTGAGCTTGGGGGTGGCTACACCTTC. The encoded protein is CSAREFELGGGYTF.